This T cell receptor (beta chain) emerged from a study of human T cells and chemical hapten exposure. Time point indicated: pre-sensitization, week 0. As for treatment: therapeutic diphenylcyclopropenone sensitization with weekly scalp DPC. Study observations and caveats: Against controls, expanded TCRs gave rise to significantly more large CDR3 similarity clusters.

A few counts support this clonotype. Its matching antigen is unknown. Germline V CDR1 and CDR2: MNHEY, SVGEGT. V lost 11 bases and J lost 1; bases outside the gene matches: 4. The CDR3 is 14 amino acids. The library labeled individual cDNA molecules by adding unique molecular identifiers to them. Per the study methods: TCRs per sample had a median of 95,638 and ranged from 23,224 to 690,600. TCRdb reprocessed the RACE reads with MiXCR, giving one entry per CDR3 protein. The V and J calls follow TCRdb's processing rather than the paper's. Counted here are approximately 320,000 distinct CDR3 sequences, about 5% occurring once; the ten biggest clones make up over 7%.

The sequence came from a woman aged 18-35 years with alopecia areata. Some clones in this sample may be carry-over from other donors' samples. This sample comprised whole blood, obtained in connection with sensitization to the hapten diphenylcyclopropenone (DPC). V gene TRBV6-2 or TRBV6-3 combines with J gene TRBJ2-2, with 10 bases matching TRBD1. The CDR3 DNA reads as TGTGCCCTACGGACAGGGGGGAACACCGGGGAGCTGTTTTTT. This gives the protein CALRTGGNTGELFF.